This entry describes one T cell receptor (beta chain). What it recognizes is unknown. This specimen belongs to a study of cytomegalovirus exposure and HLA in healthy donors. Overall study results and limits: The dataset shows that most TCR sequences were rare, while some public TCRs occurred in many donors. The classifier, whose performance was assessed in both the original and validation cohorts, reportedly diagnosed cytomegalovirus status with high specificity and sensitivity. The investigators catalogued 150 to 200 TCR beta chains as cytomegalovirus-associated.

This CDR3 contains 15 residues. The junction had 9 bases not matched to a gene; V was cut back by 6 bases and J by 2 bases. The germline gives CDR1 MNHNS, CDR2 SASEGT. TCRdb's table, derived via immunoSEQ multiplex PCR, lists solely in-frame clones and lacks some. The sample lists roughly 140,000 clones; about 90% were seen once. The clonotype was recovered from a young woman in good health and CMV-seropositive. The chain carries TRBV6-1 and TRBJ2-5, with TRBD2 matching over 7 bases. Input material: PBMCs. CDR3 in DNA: TGTGCCAGCAGCCCTTTCGCGGGGGTGCAAGAGACCCAGTACTTC. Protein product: CASSPFAGVQETQYF.